This paragraph reports one T cell receptor (beta chain). This clonotype was recorded many times. Its antigen target is currently unknown. No base quality information exists; no much larger clone differs at one position. Synthesis of TCR cDNA relied on 5'RACE template switching, a step that introduced a universal primer site along with unique molecular identifiers. Priming for cDNA synthesis came from both the TCR alpha and TCR beta constant segments. Library amplification involved two PCR steps, and the second step added sample barcodes and sequencing adapters. Sequencing of libraries was done on Illumina HiSeq 2500 (2x100 bp) or NovaSeq (2x150 bp). The original pipeline was this. Demultiplexing of reads and collapsing into UMI consensus sequences were performed with MIGEC, and V(D)J alignment was carried out with MiXCR. Clonotypes responding to the vaccine were identified with edgeR on replicate PBMC samples, with the criteria of FDR below 0.01 and a log2 fold change above 5 up to day 15. Each bulk clonotype received a CD4 or CD8 identity based on whether the sequenced CD4 or CD8 repertoire contained that clonotype at higher abundance. TCRdb's own reprocessing of the public reads used fastp at Q25 and MiXCR and kept productive beta chains. For every CDR3 protein sequence, its rows merge into one entry that carries the most common genes and DNA. The V and J calls and clone size are TCRdb's, not the authors'. Recorded for this sample are around 65,000 distinct CDR3 sequences; 5.9% of them occurred a single time. Around 2.2% of the sample comes from the top ten.

These data originate in a study of T cells after yellow fever vaccination (dated by TCRdb to the late 2010s). About the full investigation: The SMART-Seq v4 Ultra Low Input RNA kit was used to prepare libraries from fractions with low cell numbers. To follow T-cell clones before and after both primary and booster YFV17D yellow fever vaccination, bulk TCR alpha and beta repertoires underwent longitudinal sequencing. The cohort comprised two healthy male donors, one aged 18 to 30 and one aged 30 to 39 years. Blood was collected at multiple timepoints before and after primary and secondary immunization, and bulk PBMC replicates and cell subsets were isolated. The paper's findings and limits, for the study overall: Computational filtering was required because FACS-sorted repertoires could contain abundant contaminating clonotypes from the bulk population. A small fraction of clonotypes showed up in both the CD4 and CD8 compartments, probably as a result of convergent recombination. Because only a couple of donors were included in the study, the extent to which the findings can be generalized is limited. Compared with the primary T-cell response, the secondary T-cell response was weaker but faster, peaking on day 5 rather than day 15. After the booster, most of the clones that had expanded following primary vaccination were detected again (roughly 97% of CD4 and 85% to 90% of CD8), which suggests that memory was broadly maintained.

CDR1 SGHRS and CDR2 YFSETQ were looked up in the germline V gene. V and J are truncated by 4 bases and 5 bases respectively, leaving an intervening sequence of 19 bases. The cysteine opens and the phenylalanine closes a CDR3 of 15 amino acids. Only the CDR3 DNA stays, 45 bases, in frame from base 1. The sample's treatment or condition label is to be understood as: live attenuated yellow fever vaccine strain. A standard Ficoll-Paque protocol was used to isolate PBMCs from peripheral blood. CD4 and CD8 T-cell fractions were isolated with Dynabeads CD4 and CD8 positive selection kits. TriZol was used to extract RNA from bulk PBMCs, from CD4 and CD8 fractions, and from dextramer-positive and dextramer-negative fractions.

The sequenced sample was CD4+ T cells sorted from PBMCs, obtained about 2 weeks after the first yellow fever vaccination. The chain was built from TRBV5-1 and TRBJ2-7; the D gene lacks a confident call. This TCR was sampled from a man aged 18 to 35 who received the YFV17D yellow fever vaccine. The nucleotide sequence is given as TGCGCCAGCAGCGTCGCCGTGGGCCCGGATAACGAGCAGTACTTC. It translates as CASSVAVGPDNEQYF.